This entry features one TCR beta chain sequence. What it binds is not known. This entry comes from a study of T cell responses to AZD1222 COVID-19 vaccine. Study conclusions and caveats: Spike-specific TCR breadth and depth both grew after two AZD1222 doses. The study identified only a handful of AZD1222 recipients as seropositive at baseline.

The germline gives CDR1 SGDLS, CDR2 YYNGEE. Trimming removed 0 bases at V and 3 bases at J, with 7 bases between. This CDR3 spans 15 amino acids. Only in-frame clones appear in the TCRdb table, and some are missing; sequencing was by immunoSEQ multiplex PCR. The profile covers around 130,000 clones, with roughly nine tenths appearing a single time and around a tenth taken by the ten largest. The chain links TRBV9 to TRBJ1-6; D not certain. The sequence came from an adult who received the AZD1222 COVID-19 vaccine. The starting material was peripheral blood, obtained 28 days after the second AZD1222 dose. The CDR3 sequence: CASSVAPHYNSPLHF. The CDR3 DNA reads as TGTGCCAGCAGCGTAGCCCCGCACTATAATTCACCCCTCCACTTT.